This T cell receptor (beta chain) was recovered during a study of spatial heterogeneity in lung cancer. V was pared by 4 bases and J by 3 bases, with 0 bases of the junction left unmatched. The germline gives CDR1 MGHDK, CDR2 SYGVNS. CDR3 length: 12 residues. From the 5' RACE reads, TCRdb called clonotypes with MiXCR, one entry per CDR3 protein. The sample yields 90,000 or so distinct CDR3 sequences, under 9% seen once. This clonotype has only a few counts. Time point noted: sample taken at primary tumor resection. The study sequenced unsorted whole RNA from tumor, nontumor lung or frozen PBMC. The sequence was obtained from a male donor with early-stage non-small cell lung cancer. The chain couples TRBV25-1 to TRBJ2-7; 7 positions agree with TRBD1. This specimen was PBMCs, taken at surgery. The CDR3 region has the DNA TGTGCCAGCAGTGCAGGGGGCTACGAGCAGTACTTC. This gives the protein CASSAGGYEQYF.